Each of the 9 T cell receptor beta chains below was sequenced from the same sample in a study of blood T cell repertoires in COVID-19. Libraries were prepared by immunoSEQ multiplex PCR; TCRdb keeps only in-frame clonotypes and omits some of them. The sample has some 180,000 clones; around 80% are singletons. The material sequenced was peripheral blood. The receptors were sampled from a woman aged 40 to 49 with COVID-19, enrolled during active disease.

The CDR3 DNA is TGTGCCAGCAGCTCAGATGGGGCAGGGGGCTCTGGCTACACCTTC. It is translated as CASSSDGAGGSGYTF. The chain couples TRBV7-6 to TRBJ1-2, with 8 bases aligning to TRBD1. From germline, CDR1 is SGHVS and CDR2 FNYEAQ. V was clipped by 4 bases and J by 7 bases; unmatched bases: 11. This CDR3 is 15 amino acids long.

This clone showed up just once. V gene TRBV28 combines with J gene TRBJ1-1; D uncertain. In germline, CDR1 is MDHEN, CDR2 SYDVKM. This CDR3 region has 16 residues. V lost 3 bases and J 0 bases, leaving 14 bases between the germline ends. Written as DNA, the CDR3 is TGTGCCAGCAGTTTCCGCCTCGGTTCGGTGAACACTGAAGCTTTCTTT. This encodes CASSFRLGSVNTEAFF.

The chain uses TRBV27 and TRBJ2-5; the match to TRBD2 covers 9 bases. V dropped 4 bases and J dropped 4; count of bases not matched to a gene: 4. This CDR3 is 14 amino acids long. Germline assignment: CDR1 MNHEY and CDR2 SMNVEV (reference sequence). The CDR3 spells CASSSGLARETQYF. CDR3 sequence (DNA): TGTGCCAGCAGTTCGGGACTAGCTCGAGAGACCCAGTACTTC.

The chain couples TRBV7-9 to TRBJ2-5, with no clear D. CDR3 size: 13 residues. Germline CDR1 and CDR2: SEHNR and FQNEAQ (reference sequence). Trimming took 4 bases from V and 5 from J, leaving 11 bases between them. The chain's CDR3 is CASSSSNLETQYF. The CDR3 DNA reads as TGTGCCAGCAGCTCCTCTAATTTGGAGACCCAGTACTTC. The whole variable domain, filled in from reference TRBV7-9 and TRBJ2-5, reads DTGVSQNPRHKITKRGQNVTFRCDPISEHNRLYWYRQTLGQGPEFLTYFQNEAQLEKSRLLSDRFSAERPKGSFSTLEIQRTEQGDSAMYLCASSSSNLETQYFGPGTRLLVL.

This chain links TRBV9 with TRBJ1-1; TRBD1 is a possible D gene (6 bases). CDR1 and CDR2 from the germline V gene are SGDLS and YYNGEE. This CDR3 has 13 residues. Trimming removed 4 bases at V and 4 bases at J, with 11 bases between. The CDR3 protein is CASSPGQLTEAFF. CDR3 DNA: TGTGCCAGCAGCCCAGGACAGCTCACTGAAGCTTTCTTT. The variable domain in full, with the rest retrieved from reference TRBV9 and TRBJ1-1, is DSGVTQTPKHLITATGQRVTLRCSPRSGDLSVYWYQQSLDQGLQFLIQYYNGEERAKGNILERFSAQQFPDLHSELNLSSLELGDSALYFCASSPGQLTEAFFGQGTRLTVV.

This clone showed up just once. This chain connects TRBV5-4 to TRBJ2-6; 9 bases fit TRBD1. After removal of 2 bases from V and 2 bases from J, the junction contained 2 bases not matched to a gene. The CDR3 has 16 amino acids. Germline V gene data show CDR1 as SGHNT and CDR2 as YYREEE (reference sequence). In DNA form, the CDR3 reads TGTGCCAGCAGCTTTCGGACAGGGGCTGGGGCCAACGTCCTGACTTTC. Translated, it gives CASSFRTGAGANVLTF.

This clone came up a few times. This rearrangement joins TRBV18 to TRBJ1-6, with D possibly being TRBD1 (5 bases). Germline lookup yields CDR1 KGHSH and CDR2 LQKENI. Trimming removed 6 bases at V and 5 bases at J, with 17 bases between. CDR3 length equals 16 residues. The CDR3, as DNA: TGTGCCAGCTCCACCACCGGGGGAATGAATAATTCACCCCTCCACTTT. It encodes CASSTTGGMNNSPLHF.

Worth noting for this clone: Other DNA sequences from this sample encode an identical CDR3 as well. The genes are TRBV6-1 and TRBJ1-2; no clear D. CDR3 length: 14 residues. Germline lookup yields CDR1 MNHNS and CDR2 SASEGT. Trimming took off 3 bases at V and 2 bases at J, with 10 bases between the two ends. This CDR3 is CASSEAGSNYGYTF. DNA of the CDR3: TGTGCCAGCAGTGAGGCGGGGTCCAACTATGGCTACACCTTC.

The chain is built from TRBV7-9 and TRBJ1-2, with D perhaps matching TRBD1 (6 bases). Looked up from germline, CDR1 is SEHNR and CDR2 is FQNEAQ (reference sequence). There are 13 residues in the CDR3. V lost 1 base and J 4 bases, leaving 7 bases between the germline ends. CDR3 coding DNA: TGTGCCAGCAGCTTAGACAGGGCCTATGGCTACACCTTC. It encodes CASSLDRAYGYTF.